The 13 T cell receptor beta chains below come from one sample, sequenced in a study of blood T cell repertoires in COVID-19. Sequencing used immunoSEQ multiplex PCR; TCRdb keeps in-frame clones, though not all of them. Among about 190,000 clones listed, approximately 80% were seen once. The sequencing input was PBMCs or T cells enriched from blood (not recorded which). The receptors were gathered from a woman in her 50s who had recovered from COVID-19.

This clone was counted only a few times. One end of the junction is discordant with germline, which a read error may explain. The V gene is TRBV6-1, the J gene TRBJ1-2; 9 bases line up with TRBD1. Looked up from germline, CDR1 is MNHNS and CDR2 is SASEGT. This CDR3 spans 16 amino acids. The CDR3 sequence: CASSDLGQGILYGYTF. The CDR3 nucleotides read TGTGCCAGCAGTGACTTGGGACAGGGCATTCTCTATGGTTACACCTTC.

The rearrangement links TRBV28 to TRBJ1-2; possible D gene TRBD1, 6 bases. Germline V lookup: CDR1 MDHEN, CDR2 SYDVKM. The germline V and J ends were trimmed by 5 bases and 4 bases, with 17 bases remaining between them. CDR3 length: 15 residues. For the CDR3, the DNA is TGTGCCAGCAGTCCTATAGACAGGAGACTCTATGGCTACACCTTC. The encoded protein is CASSPIDRRLYGYTF.

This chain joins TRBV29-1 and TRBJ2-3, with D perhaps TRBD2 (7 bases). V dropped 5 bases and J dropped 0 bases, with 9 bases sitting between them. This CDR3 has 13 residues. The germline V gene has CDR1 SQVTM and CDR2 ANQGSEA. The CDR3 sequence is CSVRGGSTDTQYF. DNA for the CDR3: TGCAGCGTTAGGGGGGGAAGCACAGATACGCAGTATTTT.

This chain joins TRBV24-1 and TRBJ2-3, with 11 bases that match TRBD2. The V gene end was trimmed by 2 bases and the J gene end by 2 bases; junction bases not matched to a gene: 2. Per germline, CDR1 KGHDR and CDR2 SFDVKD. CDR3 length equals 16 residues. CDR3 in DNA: TGTGCCACCAGTGATTCTAGCGGGAGGCCCACAGATACGCAGTATTTT. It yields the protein CATSDSSGRPTDTQYF.

This CDR3 is CASSFDRGYEKLFF. CDR3 DNA: TGTGCCAGCAGTTTCGACAGGGGGTATGAAAAACTGTTTTTT. The J gene is TRBJ1-4, the V gene TRBV28; TRBD1 aligns across 9 bases. The V segment lost 3 bases and the J segment 6 bases; nucleotides outside the gene matches: 2. This CDR3 contains 14 residues. The V gene's germline CDR1 is MDHEN and CDR2 SYDVKM.

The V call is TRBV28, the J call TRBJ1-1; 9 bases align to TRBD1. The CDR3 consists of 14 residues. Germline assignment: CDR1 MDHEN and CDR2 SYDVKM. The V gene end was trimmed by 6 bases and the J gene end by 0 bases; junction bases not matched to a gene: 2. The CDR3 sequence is CASRGTGMNTEAFF. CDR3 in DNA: TGTGCCAGCAGGGGGACAGGGATGAACACTGAAGCTTTCTTT. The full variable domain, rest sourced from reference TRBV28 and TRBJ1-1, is DVKVTQSSRYLVKRTGEKVFLECVQDMDHENMFWYRQDPGLGLRLIYFSYDVKMKEKGDIPEGYSVSREKKERFSLILESASTNQTSMYLCASRGTGMNTEAFFGQGTRLTVV.

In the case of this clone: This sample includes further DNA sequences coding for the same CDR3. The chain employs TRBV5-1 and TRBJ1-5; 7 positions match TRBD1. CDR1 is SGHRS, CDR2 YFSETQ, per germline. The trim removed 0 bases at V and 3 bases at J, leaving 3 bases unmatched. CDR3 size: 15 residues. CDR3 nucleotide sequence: TGCGCCAGCAGCTTGGGAGGGACAGACAATCAGCCCCAGCATTTT. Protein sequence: CASSLGGTDNQPQHF.

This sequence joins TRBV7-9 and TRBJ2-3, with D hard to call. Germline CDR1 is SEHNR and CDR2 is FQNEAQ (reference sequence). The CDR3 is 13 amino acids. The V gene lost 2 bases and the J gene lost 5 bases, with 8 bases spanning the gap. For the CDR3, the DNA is TGTGCCAGCAGCTTATCTCGGGTAGATACGCAGTATTTT. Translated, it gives CASSLSRVDTQYF.

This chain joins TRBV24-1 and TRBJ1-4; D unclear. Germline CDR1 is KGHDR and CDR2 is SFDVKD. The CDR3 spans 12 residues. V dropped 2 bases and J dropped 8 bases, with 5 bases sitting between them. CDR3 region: CATSDSEEKLFF. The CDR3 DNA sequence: TGTGCCACCAGTGATTCGGAGGAAAAACTGTTTTTT.

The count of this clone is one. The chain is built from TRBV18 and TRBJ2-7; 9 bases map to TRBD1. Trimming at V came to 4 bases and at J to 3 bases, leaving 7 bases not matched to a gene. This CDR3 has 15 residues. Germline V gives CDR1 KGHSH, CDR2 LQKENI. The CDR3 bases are TGTGCCAGCTCACGCGGACAGGGGAGAGACTACGAGCAGTACTTC. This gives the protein CASSRGQGRDYEQYF.

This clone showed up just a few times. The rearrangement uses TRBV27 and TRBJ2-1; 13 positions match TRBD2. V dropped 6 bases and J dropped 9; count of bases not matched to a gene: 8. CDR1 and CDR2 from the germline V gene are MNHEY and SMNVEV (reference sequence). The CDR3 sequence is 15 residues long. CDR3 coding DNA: TGTGCCAGCAGCGAAGGACTAGCGGGAGCAAGTGAGCAGTTCTTC. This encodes CASSEGLAGASEQFF.

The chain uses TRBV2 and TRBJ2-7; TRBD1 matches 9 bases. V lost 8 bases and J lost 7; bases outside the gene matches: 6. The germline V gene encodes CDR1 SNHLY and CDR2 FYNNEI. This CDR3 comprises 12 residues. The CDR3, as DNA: TGTGCCAGCCGGGACAGGGTGGGTGAGCAGTACTTC. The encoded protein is CASRDRVGEQYF.

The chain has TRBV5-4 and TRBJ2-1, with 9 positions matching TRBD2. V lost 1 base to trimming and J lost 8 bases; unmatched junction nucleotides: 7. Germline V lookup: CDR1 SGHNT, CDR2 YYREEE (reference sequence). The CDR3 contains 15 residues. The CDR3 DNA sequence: TGTGCCAGCAGCTTGAGGCTAGCGGGATTGGATGAGCAGTTCTTC. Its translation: CASSLRLAGLDEQFF.